These 22 T cell receptor beta chains were all obtained from the same sample, sequenced in a study of CD8 T cells in ankylosing spondylitis. Using its own MiXCR run on the 5' RACE reads, TCRdb lists one record per CDR3 protein. The sample lists about 220,000 distinct CDR3 sequences; approximately 24% were seen once. The sequenced sample was blood, either unsorted or a sorted T cell fraction (not recorded which). These receptors all come from a male donor with ankylosing spondylitis or in good health (not recorded which).

This clonotype was counted at least ten times. The chain carries TRBV12-5 and TRBJ2-1; TRBD1 aligns across 12 bases. The CDR3 totals 18 residues. Looked up from germline, CDR1 is LGHNT and CDR2 is FRNRAP. V dropped 5 bases and J dropped 6; count of bases not matched to a gene: 14. DNA of the CDR3: TGTGCTAGTGGTCCGTCCCCCGGGACAGGGGGCAGCCCCAATGAGCAGTTCTTC. Translated, it gives CASGPSPGTGGSPNEQFF. The full variable domain, completed using reference TRBV12-5 and TRBJ2-1, is DARVTQTPRHKVTEMGQEVTMRCQPILGHNTVFWYRQTMMQGLELLAYFRNRAPLDDSGMPKDRFSAEMPDATLATLKIQPSEPRDSAVYFCASGPSPGTGGSPNEQFFGPGTRLTVL.

This clonotype was seen at least ten times. CDR3 residues: CSARVTRGRYEQYF. CDR3 nucleotides: TGCAGTGCTAGAGTAACACGCGGGAGGTACGAGCAGTACTTC. V gene TRBV20-1 combines with J gene TRBJ2-7; the match to TRBD2 covers 8 bases. This CDR3 is 14 amino acids long. V lost 1 base, J lost 4 bases, and 6 bases stayed unmatched. Germline V gives CDR1 DFQATT, CDR2 SNEGSKA (reference sequence).

This clonotype was seen many times. This chain links TRBV12-3 or TRBV12-4 with TRBJ2-1; 7 bases are a match to TRBD2. CDR3 length: 14 amino acids. After removal of 8 bases from V and 7 bases from J, the junction contained 11 bases not matched to a gene. The CDR3 bases are TGTGCCAGCTGCGTGGGGGGGATCAAAAATGAGCAGTTCTTC. Its translation is CASCVGGIKNEQFF.

This clonotype was seen many times. J is TRBJ2-2 and V is TRBV12-3 or TRBV12-4; the match to TRBD2 covers 12 bases. The length of the CDR3 is 14 residues. With V trimmed by 6 bases and J by 7 bases, 3 bases remained unmatched. For the CDR3, the DNA is TGTGCCAGCAGCCAGGGACTAGCGGGCGGGGAGCTGTTTTTT. Residues: CASSQGLAGGELFF.

The chain combines TRBV12-3 or TRBV12-4 with TRBJ2-2, with 8 positions matching TRBD1. V gave up 6 bases and J gave up 9 bases; unmatched junction bases: 9. The CDR3 runs 14 residues. The CDR3 sequence: CASSRTGQLRELFF. The CDR3 DNA sequence: TGTGCCAGCAGCAGGACAGGGCAACTAAGGGAGCTGTTTTTT.

This clonotype has ten or more counts. The chain carries TRBV10-3 and TRBJ2-5, with 9 bases identical to TRBD2. V shed 4 bases and J 1 base; nucleotides not matched to a gene: 4. CDR1 ENHRY and CDR2 SYGVKD come from the germline V gene. The CDR3 spans 15 residues. The CDR3 region has the DNA TGTGCCATCAGTGTCCTAGCGGGACCCCAAGAGACCCAGTACTTC. Translated, it gives CAISVLAGPQETQYF.

The chain has TRBV5-4 and TRBJ1-1, with a weak D call TRBD1 (5 bases). The V and J ends lost 0 bases and 3 bases respectively, with 6 bases between them. Germline V gene data show CDR1 as SGHNT and CDR2 as YYREEE (reference sequence). The CDR3 length is 13 residues. The CDR3 coding sequence is TGTGCCAGCAGCTTGGTGACAGACACTGAAGCTTTCTTT. Its translation is CASSLVTDTEAFF.

This clonotype has ten or more counts. The J gene is TRBJ2-5, the V gene TRBV18; 8 positions agree with TRBD1. The germline CDR1 and CDR2 sequences are KGHSH and LQKENI. This CDR3 is 14 amino acids long. The junction had 6 bases not matched to a gene; V was cut back by 2 bases and J by 7 bases. The CDR3: CASSPGGQAPTQYF. The DNA of the CDR3 is TGTGCCAGCTCACCAGGGGGACAGGCACCGACCCAGTACTTC.

On this clonotype itself: Given a much more abundant clone one base away, this may be a read error. V usage is TRBV20-1 and J usage is TRBJ2-2, with D possibly being TRBD2 (6 bases). Germline V gene data show CDR1 as DFQATT and CDR2 as SNEGSKA (reference sequence). CDR3 length: 16 residues. CDR3 coding DNA: TGCAGTGCTGCGCCCCCGACTAGAGTGAACACCTGGGAGCTGTTTTTT. Residues: CSAAPPTRVNTWELFF.

In this sample, this clonotype turned up many times. The J gene is TRBJ1-2, the V gene TRBV12-3 or TRBV12-4; D not certain. The CDR3 contains 13 residues. Trimming shortened V by 6 bases and J by 3 bases, and 11 bases separated the two germline ends. CDR3 DNA: TGTGCCAGCAGGCCGGGTGTCCACTATGGCTACACCTTC. Its protein product is CASRPGVHYGYTF.

The CDR3 DNA reads as TGTGCCAGCAGCCCTTACCGGGACAGGGTCTCCTACGAGCAGTACTTC. Protein sequence: CASSPYRDRVSYEQYF. V gene TRBV7-2 combines with J gene TRBJ2-7, with 9 bases identical to TRBD1. The CDR3 extends over 16 amino acids. Germline V lookup: CDR1 SGHTA, CDR2 FQGNSA. The trim removed 5 bases at V and 0 bases at J, leaving 8 bases unmatched.

This clonotype was seen repeatedly, ten times or more. The genes are TRBV6-2 or TRBV6-3 and TRBJ2-7; 12 bases are a match to TRBD2. Germline assignment: CDR1 MNHEY and CDR2 SVGEGT. CDR3 size: 15 residues. After removal of 5 bases from V and 3 bases from J, the junction contained 5 bases not matched to a gene. The CDR3 reads CASSRLAGARYEQYF. The CDR3 nucleotides are TGTGCCAGCAGTCGACTAGCGGGAGCCCGCTACGAGCAGTACTTC.

This clonotype was observed at least ten times. The V call is TRBV5-1, the J call TRBJ2-1; 8 positions match TRBD1. Germline values: CDR1 SGHRS, CDR2 YFSETQ. The CDR3 length is 15 residues. With V trimmed by 6 bases and J by 3 bases, 8 bases remained unmatched. CDR3 sequence reads: CASTTTGDNYNEQFF. The DNA of the CDR3 is TGCGCCAGCACAACGACAGGGGATAACTACAATGAGCAGTTCTTC.

Notes on this clonotype: This likely came from a read error, as a far larger clone is one base away. The J gene is TRBJ2-7, the V gene TRBV7-9, with D perhaps matching TRBD1 (6 bases). The CDR3 runs to 12 residues. Germline V gene sequence: CDR1 SEHNR, CDR2 FQNEAQ (reference sequence). In DNA, the CDR3 is TGTGCCAGCAGCTTGGACAGTTACGGGCAGTACTTC. This codes for CASSLDSYGQYF. The full variable domain, completed using reference TRBV7-9 and TRBJ2-7, is DTGVSQNPRHKITKRGQNVTFRCDPISEHNRLYWYRQTLGQGPEFLTYFQNEAQLEKSRLLSDRFSAERPKGSFSTLEIQRTEQGDSAMYLCASSLDSYGQYFGPGTRLTVT.

Ten or more counts support this clonotype. The rearrangement uses TRBV12-3 or TRBV12-4 and TRBJ1-2, with D maybe TRBD1 (5 bases). This CDR3 is 14 amino acids long. V gave up 6 bases and J gave up 3 bases, with 14 bases separating them. The chain's CDR3 is CASSSKGYDYGYTF. CDR3 nucleotides: TGTGCCAGCAGCTCAAAGGGGTACGACTATGGCTACACCTTC.

This clonotype was recorded many times. The chain is built from TRBV7-8 and TRBJ2-7; D tentatively fits TRBD1 or TRBD2 (5 bases each). V lost 5 bases to trimming and J lost 7 bases, with 18 bases between them. The CDR3 contains 14 residues. CDR1 SGHVS and CDR2 FQNEAQ come from the germline V gene. CDR3 coding DNA: TGTGCCAGCAGCCGAGGAGCAGGGACGGGGGAGCAGTACTTC. Amino acids: CASSRGAGTGEQYF.

This chain links TRBV5-1 with TRBJ2-6, with TRBD1 matching over 7 bases. The CDR3 runs 18 residues. The germline gives CDR1 SGHRS, CDR2 YFSETQ. V gave up 3 bases and J gave up 0 bases; unmatched junction bases: 9. The CDR3 protein is CASSYRPGTDSGANVLTF. The CDR3 coding sequence is TGCGCCAGCAGCTATAGGCCCGGGACAGACTCTGGGGCCAACGTCCTGACTTTC.

This clonotype was seen ten or more times. The rearrangement joins TRBV12-3 or TRBV12-4 to TRBJ2-1; 7 nucleotides align to TRBD2. The CDR3 has 13 residues. V lost 4 bases to trimming and J lost 9 bases; unmatched junction nucleotides: 6. The CDR3 is CASSSGVAGEQFF. In DNA, the CDR3 is TGTGCCAGCAGTTCGGGGGTAGCGGGTGAGCAGTTCTTC.

This clonotype was seen more than once but under ten times. This chain joins TRBV5-1 and TRBJ2-3; D unresolved. The CDR3 loop spans 12 amino acids. Trimming took off 5 bases at V and 3 bases at J, with 7 bases between the two ends. From germline, CDR1 is SGHRS and CDR2 YFSETQ. The CDR3 spells CASRSRTDTQYF. CDR3 sequence (DNA): TGCGCCAGCAGATCGAGGACAGATACGCAGTATTTT.

The chain carries TRBV20-1 and TRBJ1-2; TRBD1 is a possible D gene (6 bases). Germline CDR1 DFQATT, CDR2 SNEGSKA (reference sequence). The CDR3 spans 14 residues. Trimming pared 0 bases from V and 5 bases from J, leaving 13 bases between. The chain's CDR3 is CSARDLGGGYGYTF. The CDR3 nucleotides read TGCAGTGCTAGAGATCTAGGGGGGGGGTATGGCTACACCTTC.

The chain links TRBV20-1 to TRBJ2-3; 12 bases are shared with TRBD2. The junction had 3 bases not matched to a gene; V was cut back by 3 bases and J by 5 bases. Looked up from germline, CDR1 is DFQATT and CDR2 is SNEGSKA (reference sequence). This CDR3 is built from 14 residues. For the CDR3, the DNA is TGCAGTGCTAGCCTAGCGGGAGGGGAAGATACGCAGTATTTT. Amino acids: CSASLAGGEDTQYF.

This clonotype was recorded at least ten times. The rearrangement links TRBV3-1 to TRBJ2-1; 9 nucleotides line up with TRBD2. Germline V CDR1 and CDR2: LGHDT, YNNKEL (reference sequence). This CDR3 comprises 12 residues. V lost 5 bases to trimming and J lost 8 bases; unmatched junction nucleotides: 1. CDR3 region: CASSGTSYEQFF. The CDR3 DNA sequence: TGTGCCAGCAGCGGGACTAGCTATGAGCAGTTCTTC.